Sequencing of this TCR beta chain was carried out in a study of cytomegalovirus exposure and HLA in healthy donors. General study results and limits: Cytomegalovirus-associated TCR beta chains were listed, numbering some 170. Later on, an analysis found that several of the most significant clusters appeared to be linked to common viral pathogens, which included parvovirus B19. Sequencing artifact likely explains a cluster of highly shared sequence variants. Earlier analysis yielded a pattern in which most TCR beta V segments were productive about 87% or about 30% of the time.

V lost 6 bases to trimming and J lost 6 bases, with 9 bases between them. Per germline, CDR1 MNHEY and CDR2 SMNVEV (reference sequence). The CDR3 is 12 residues long. Points on this clone: As yet, its antigen is unknown. The same CDR3 is also encoded by other DNA sequences in this sample.

The primer mix had 60 Vbeta and 13 Jbeta primers. Using immunoSEQ multiplex PCR, the repertoire was profiled, and TCRdb retains in-frame clones only, with some absent. Of 250,000 to 350,000 clones in the sample, more than 80% were seen once. The sequence was obtained from a middle-aged man in good health and CMV-seropositive. The chain recombines TRBV27 with TRBJ1-5, with no clear D. Sequenced: PBMCs. CDR3 nucleotides: TGTGCCAGCAGCCCCCCGGGTCAGCCCCAGCATTTT. Amino acids: CASSPPGQPQHF.